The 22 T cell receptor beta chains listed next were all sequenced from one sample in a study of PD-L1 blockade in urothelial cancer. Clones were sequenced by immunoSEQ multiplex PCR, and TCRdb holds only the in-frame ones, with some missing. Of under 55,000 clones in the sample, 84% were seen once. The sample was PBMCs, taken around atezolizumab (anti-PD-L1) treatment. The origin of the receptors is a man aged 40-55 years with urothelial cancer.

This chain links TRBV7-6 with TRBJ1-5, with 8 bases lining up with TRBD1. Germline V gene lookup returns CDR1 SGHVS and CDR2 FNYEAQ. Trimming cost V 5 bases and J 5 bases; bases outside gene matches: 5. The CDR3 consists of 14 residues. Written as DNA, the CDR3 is TGTGCCAGCAGCGAACAGGGGGGGGATCAGCCCCAGCATTTT. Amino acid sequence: CASSEQGGDQPQHF. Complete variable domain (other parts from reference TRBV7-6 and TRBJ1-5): GAGVSQSPRYKVTKRGQDVALRCDPISGHVSLYWYRQALGQGPEFLTYFNYEAQQDKSGLPNDRFSAERPEGSISTLTIQRTEQRDSAMYRCASSEQGGDQPQHFGDGTRLSIL.

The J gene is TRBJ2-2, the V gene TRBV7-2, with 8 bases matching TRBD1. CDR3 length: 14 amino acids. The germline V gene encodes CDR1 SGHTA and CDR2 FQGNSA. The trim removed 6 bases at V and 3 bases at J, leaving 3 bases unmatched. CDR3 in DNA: TGTGCCAGCAGACGACAGGGGTACACCGGGGAGCTGTTTTTT. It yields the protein CASRRQGYTGELFF.

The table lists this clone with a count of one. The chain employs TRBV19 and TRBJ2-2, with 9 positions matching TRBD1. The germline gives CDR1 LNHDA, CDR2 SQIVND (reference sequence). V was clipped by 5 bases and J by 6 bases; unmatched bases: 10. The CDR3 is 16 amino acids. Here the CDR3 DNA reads TGTGCCAGTAGTTATGGGAAGCGGGACAGGGCCGGGGAGCTGTTTTTT. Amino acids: CASSYGKRDRAGELFF.

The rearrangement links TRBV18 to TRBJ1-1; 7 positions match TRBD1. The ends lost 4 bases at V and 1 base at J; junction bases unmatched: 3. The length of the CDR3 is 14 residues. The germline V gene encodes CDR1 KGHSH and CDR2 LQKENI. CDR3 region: CASSLSGGNTEAFF. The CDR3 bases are TGTGCCAGCTCACTTTCAGGGGGGAACACTGAAGCTTTCTTT. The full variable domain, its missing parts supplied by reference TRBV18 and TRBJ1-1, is NAGVMQNPRHLVRRRGQEARLRCSPMKGHSHVYWYRQLPEEGLKFMVYLQKENIIDESGMPKERFSAEFPKEGPSILRIQQVVRGDSAAYFCASSLSGGNTEAFFGQGTRLTVV.

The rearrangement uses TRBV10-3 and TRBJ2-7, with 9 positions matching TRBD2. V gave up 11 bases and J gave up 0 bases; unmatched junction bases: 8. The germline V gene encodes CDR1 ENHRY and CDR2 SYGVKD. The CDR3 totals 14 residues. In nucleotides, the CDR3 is TGTGCCGTTAGCGGGAGAGAGAGCTCCTACGAGCAGTACTTC. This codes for CAVSGRESSYEQYF.

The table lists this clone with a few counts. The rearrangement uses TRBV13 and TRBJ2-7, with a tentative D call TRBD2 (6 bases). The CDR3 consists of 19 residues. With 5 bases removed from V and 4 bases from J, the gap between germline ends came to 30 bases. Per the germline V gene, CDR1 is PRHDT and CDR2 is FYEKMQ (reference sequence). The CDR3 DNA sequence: TGTGCCAGCAGCGGCGAACGGGGACTTCTCGATCTGGGCCTTTACGAGCAGTACTTC. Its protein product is CASSGERGLLDLGLYEQYF.

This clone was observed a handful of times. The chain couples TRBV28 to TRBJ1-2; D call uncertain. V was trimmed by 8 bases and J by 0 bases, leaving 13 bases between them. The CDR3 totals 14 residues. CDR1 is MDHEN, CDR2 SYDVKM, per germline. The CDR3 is CASDGREANYGYTF. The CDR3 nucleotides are TGTGCCAGCGACGGGCGGGAAGCTAACTATGGCTACACCTTC.

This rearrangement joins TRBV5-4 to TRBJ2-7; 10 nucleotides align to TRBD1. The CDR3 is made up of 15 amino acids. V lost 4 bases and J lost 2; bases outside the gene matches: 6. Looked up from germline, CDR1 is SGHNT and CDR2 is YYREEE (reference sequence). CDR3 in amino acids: CASSPGTGVAYEQYF. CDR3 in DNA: TGTGCCAGCAGCCCCGGGACAGGGGTTGCCTACGAGCAGTACTTC.

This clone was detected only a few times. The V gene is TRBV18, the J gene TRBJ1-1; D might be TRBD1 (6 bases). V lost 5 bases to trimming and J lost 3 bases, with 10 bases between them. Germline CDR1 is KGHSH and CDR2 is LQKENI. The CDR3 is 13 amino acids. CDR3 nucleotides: TGTGCCAGCTCAAGGGACAAGTACACTGAAGCTTTCTTT. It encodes CASSRDKYTEAFF.

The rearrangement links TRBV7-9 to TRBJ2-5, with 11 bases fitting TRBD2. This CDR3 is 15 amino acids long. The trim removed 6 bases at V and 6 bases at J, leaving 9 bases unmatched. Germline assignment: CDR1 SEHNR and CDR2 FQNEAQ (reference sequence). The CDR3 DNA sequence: TGTGCCAGCAGTGAGGCTAGCGGGAGGACGAAGACCCAGTACTTC. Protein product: CASSEASGRTKTQYF.

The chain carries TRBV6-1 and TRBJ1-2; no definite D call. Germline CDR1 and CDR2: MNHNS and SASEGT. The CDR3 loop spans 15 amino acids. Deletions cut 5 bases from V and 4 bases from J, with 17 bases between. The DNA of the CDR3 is TGTGCCAGCAGTATCCGGGAAACAGACCCCTATGGCTACACCTTC. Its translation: CASSIRETDPYGYTF.

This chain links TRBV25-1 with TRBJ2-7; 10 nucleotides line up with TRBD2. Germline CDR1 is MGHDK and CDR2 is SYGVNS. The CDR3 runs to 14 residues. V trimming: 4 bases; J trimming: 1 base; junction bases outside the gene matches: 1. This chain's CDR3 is CASSGTSGSYEQYF. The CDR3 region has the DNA TGTGCCAGCAGTGGGACTAGCGGATCCTACGAGCAGTACTTC.

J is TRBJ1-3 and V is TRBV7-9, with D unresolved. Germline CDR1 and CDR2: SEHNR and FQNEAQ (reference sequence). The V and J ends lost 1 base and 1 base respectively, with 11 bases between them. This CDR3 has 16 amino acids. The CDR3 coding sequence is TGTGCCAGCAGCTTAGGGCAACCAAATTCTGGAAACACCATATATTTT. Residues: CASSLGQPNSGNTIYF.

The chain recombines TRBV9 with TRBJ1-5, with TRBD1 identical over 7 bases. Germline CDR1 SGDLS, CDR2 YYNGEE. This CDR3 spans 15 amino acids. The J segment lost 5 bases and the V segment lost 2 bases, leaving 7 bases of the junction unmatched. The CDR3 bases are TGTGCCAGCAGCGTCACCGGGACAGTACATCAGCCCCAGCATTTT. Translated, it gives CASSVTGTVHQPQHF.

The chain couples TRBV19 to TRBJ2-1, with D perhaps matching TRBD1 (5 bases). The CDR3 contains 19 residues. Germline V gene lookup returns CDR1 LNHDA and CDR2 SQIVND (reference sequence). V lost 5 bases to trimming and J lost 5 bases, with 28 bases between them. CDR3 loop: CASSLRPSGPVRPHNEQFF. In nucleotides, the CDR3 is TGTGCCAGTAGTCTCCGACCTTCAGGGCCCGTGCGCCCCCACAATGAGCAGTTCTTC.

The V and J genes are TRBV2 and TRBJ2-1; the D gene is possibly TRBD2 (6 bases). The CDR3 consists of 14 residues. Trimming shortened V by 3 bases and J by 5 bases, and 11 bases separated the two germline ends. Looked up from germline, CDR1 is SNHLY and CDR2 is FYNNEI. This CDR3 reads CASSDPRGNNEQFF. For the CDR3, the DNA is TGTGCCAGCAGTGACCCGCGGGGCAACAATGAGCAGTTCTTC.

The CDR3 nucleotides read TGTGCCACAAGACAGGGGGAAGCTACGCAGTATTTT. Translated, it gives CATRQGEATQYF. The rearrangement joins TRBV2 to TRBJ2-3; TRBD1 aligns across 9 bases. Germline-derived CDR1 and CDR2 are SNHLY and FYNNEI. V shed 10 bases, J shed 8 bases, and the junction held 7 bases outside the gene matches. This CDR3 is 12 amino acids long.

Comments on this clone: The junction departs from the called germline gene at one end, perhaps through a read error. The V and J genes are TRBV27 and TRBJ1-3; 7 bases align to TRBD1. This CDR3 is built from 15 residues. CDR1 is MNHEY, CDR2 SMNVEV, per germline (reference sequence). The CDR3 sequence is CTSSRGGLLGNTIYF. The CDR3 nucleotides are TGTACCAGCAGCCGAGGGGGCCTGTTAGGAAACACCATATATTTT.

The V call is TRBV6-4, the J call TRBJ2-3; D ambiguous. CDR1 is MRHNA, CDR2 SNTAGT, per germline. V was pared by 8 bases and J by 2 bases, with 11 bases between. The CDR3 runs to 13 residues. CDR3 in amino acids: CASAADFTDTQYF. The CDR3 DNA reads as TGTGCCAGCGCGGCAGACTTCACAGATACGCAGTATTTT.

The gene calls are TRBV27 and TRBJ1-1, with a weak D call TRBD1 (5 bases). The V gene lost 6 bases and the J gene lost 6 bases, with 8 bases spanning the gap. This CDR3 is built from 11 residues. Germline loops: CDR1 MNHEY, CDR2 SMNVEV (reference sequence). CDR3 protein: CASRGGAEAFF. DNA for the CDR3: TGTGCCAGCAGGGGGGGGGCTGAAGCTTTCTTT.

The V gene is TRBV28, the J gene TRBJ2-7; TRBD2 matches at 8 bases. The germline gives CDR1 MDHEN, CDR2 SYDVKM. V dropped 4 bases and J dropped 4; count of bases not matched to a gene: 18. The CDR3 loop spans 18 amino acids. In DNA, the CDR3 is TGTGCCAGCAGTTCGCCAAGTACTAAGCGGGAGCGGGCGTACGAGCAGTACTTC. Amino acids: CASSSPSTKRERAYEQYF.

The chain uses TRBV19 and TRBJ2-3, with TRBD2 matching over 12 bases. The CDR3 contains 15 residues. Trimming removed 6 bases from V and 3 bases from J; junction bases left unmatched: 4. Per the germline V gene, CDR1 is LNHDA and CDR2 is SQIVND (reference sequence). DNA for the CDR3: TGTGCCAGTAGGGGGACTAGCGGGTCTACAGATACGCAGTATTTT. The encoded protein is CASRGTSGSTDTQYF.